This TCR beta chain was identified during a study of graft-versus-host responses after intestinal transplantation. Study context: Multivisceral, liver-intestinal, or isolated intestinal transplants were received by the recipients. After anti-thymocyte globulin induction, recipients took tacrolimus and steroids for about 3 years. The study's findings and limits: The presence of high graft-versus-host to host-versus-graft clonal ratios in allografts characterized patients with graft-donor T cell macrochimerism.

Sequenced by immunoSEQ multiplex PCR; TCRdb stores in-frame clones only, minus some. In the table there are under 100,000 clones, approximately 78% of which are singletons. The CDR3 covers 15 residues. In germline, CDR1 is SGHRS, CDR2 YFSETQ. A note on this clone: The antigen remains unidentified.

This specimen consisted of unstimulated CD4+ T cells sorted from spleen or lymph node cells, obtained before intestinal transplant. The receptor was isolated from a human donor who received an intestinal transplant. The chain employs TRBV5-1 and TRBJ2-5; 11 bases fit TRBD1. The J call is in doubt because the DNA end fits TRBJ2-7 better. The CDR3 protein is CASSLAGTGGGEQYF. The CDR3, as DNA: TGCGCCAGCAGCTTGGCCGGGACAGGGGGGGGCGAGCAGTACTTC.